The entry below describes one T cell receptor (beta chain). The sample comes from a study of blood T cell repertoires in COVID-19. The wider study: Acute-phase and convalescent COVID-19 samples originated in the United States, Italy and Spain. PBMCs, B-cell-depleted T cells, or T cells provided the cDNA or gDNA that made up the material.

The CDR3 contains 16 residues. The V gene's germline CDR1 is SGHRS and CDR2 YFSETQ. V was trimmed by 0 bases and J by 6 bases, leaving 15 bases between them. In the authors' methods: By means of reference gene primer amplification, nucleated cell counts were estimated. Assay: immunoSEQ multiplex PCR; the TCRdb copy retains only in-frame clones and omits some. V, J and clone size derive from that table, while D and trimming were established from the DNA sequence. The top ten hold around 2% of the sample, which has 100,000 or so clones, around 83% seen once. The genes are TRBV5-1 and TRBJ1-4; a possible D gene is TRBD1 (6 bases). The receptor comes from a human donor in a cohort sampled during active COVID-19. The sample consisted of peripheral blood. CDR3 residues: CASSLADSTGHEKLFF. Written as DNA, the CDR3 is TGCGCCAGCAGCTTGGCGGACAGCACAGGTCATGAAAAACTGTTTTTT.